One sample yielded the 15 T cell receptor beta chains listed below, sequenced in a study of HIV-infected patients and healthy controls. Alpha and beta constant-region primers primed reverse transcription of approximately 460 ng RNA. Each of the alpha and beta chains got its own library through chain-specific third strand synthesis with indices. A single record per CDR3 protein comes from TCRdb applying MiXCR to the 5' RACE reads. Of 9,500 to 15,000 distinct CDR3 sequences in the sample, less than 9.5% were seen once. The repertoire came from unfractionated whole blood and reflected all unsorted peripheral T cells. This sample comprised blood, obtained before antiretroviral therapy. Receptors were obtained from an adult with HIV infection. The donor label of this sample is uncertain.

There are a few counts of this clonotype. V usage is TRBV12-3 or TRBV12-4 and J usage is TRBJ1-2; TRBD1 might be the D (6 bases). Deletions cut 6 bases from V and 1 base from J, with 9 bases between. This CDR3 has 13 amino acids. This CDR3 is CASSLGHNYGYTF. CDR3 in DNA: TGTGCCAGCAGCTTGGGACATAACTATGGCTACACCTTC.

This clonotype is medium-sized (0.01 to 0.1%) within its sample. The chain couples TRBV29-1 to TRBJ1-2; tentatively, D is TRBD1 (5 bases). CDR3 size: 12 residues. Deletions cut 4 bases from V and 7 bases from J, with 13 bases between. Germline CDR1 and CDR2: SQVTM and ANQGSEA. The CDR3 is CSVAEGFGGYTF. The CDR3 region has the DNA TGCAGCGTTGCTGAGGGGTTTGGTGGCTACACCTTC. Drawing the rest from reference TRBV29-1 and TRBJ1-2, the complete variable domain is SAVISQKPSRDICQRGTSLTIQCQVDSQVTMMFWYRQQPGQSLTLIATANQGSEATYESGFVIDKFPISRPNLTFSTLTVSNMSPEDSSIYLCSVAEGFGGYTFGSGTRLTVV.

This clonotype came up many times. This rearrangement joins TRBV9 to TRBJ1-2; no firm D call. The CDR3 has 15 residues. Trimming cost V 7 bases and J 4 bases, with 20 bases left between them. CDR1 is SGDLS, CDR2 YYNGEE, per germline. The CDR3 spells CASAGQGMGVYGYTF. The CDR3 DNA is TGTGCCAGCGCGGGCCAAGGCATGGGAGTCTATGGCTACACCTTC.

This clonotype was seen a handful of times. The CDR3 region has the DNA TGTGCCAGCAGCTTATTGGGACAGAGCTCCTATAATTCACCCCTCCACTTT. Protein sequence: CASSLLGQSSYNSPLHF. V usage is TRBV7-6 and J usage is TRBJ1-6; 7 bases line up with TRBD1. After removal of 2 bases from V and 0 bases from J, the junction contained 4 bases not matched to a gene. The CDR3 is 17 residues long. CDR1 is SGHVS and CDR2 is FNYEAQ in the germline V gene.

This clonotype was seen only a few times. The chain is built from TRBV18 and TRBJ1-1; D uncertain. V was cut by 2 bases and J by 1 base, with 2 bases left in between. CDR1 and CDR2 (germline): KGHSH, LQKENI. The CDR3 is 12 amino acids. The CDR3 DNA reads TGTGCCAGCTCACCAGGGAACACTGAAGCTTTCTTT. This sequence encodes CASSPGNTEAFF. Supplemented by reference TRBV18 and TRBJ1-1, the full variable domain reads NAGVMQNPRHLVRRRGQEARLRCSPMKGHSHVYWYRQLPEEGLKFMVYLQKENIIDESGMPKERFSAEFPKEGPSILRIQQVVRGDSAAYFCASSPGNTEAFFGQGTRLTVV.

The chain employs TRBV12-3 or TRBV12-4 and TRBJ1-5, with a weak D call TRBD1 (5 bases). The CDR3 runs to 15 residues. V lost 5 bases and J 4 bases, leaving 15 bases between the germline ends. Here the CDR3 DNA reads TGTGCCAGCAGTACCACTGACAGACTAAATCAGCCCCAGCATTTT. It codes for CASSTTDRLNQPQHF.

This clonotype was seen many times. The chain is built from TRBV6-5 and TRBJ2-2; TRBD2 aligns across 8 bases. Germline V gene lookup returns CDR1 MNHEY and CDR2 SVGAGI. The CDR3 spans 14 residues. V lost 8 bases to trimming and J lost 5 bases; unmatched junction nucleotides: 7. The CDR3 loop reads CASLGRAGTGELFF. Written as DNA, the CDR3 is TGTGCCAGCCTCGGGAGGGCGGGGACCGGGGAGCTGTTTTTT.

This clonotype was counted a few times. The chain joins TRBV3-1 to TRBJ2-5; D perhaps matches TRBD2 (5 bases). Germline V CDR1 and CDR2: LGHDT, YNNKEL (reference sequence). The germline V and J ends were trimmed by 3 bases and 2 bases, with 16 bases remaining between them. CDR3 length equals 16 residues. CDR3 nucleotides: TGTGCCAGCAGCCAGGGTTCGCGAGCGGAACAAGAGACCCAGTACTTC. It yields the protein CASSQGSRAEQETQYF.

This clonotype was detected many times. The gene calls are TRBV3-1 and TRBJ1-5; perhaps TRBD1 as D (5 bases). CDR3 length equals 15 residues. Trimming pared 0 bases from V and 3 bases from J, leaving 9 bases between. Germline loops: CDR1 LGHDT, CDR2 YNNKEL (reference sequence). CDR3 nucleotide sequence: TGTGCCAGCAGCCAAGATACGACAGTCAATCAGCCCCAGCATTTT. This codes for CASSQDTTVNQPQHF.

As DNA, the CDR3 is TGCAGCGTTGTGGGTGTAAAAGCTTTCTTT. It translates to CSVVGVKAFF. This chain uses TRBV29-1 with TRBJ1-1; unclear D gene. The CDR3 runs 10 residues. CDR1 and CDR2 from the germline V gene are SQVTM and ANQGSEA. The germline V and J ends were trimmed by 4 bases and 9 bases, with 9 bases remaining between them.

This clonotype was counted ten times or more. The chain carries TRBV10-3 and TRBJ1-2, with D hard to call. The germline V and J ends were trimmed by 0 bases and 7 bases, with 18 bases remaining between them. From germline, CDR1 is ENHRY and CDR2 SYGVKD. CDR3 length: 16 residues. CDR3 coding DNA: TGTGCCATCAGTGAGTCGGATCCATCCGAGGGAATTGGCTACACCTTC. It translates to CAISESDPSEGIGYTF.

This clonotype showed up many times. This sequence joins TRBV9 and TRBJ2-5; weak D call: TRBD1 (5 bases). The ends were cut back, 1 base at V and 3 bases at J, with 10 bases in the middle. The CDR3 is 14 amino acids. CDR1 and CDR2 from the germline V gene are SGDLS and YYNGEE. Written as DNA, the CDR3 is TGTGCCAGCAGCGTAAAGATAGGGGAAGAGACCCAGTACTTC. It yields the protein CASSVKIGEETQYF.

The chain carries TRBV10-2 and TRBJ2-7, with a possible D match to TRBD2 (5 bases). The V end was cut by 9 bases, the J end by 4 bases, with 19 bases between. Looked up from germline, CDR1 is WSHSY and CDR2 is SAAADI. CDR3 size: 14 residues. The CDR3 spells CASGPRGREYEQYF. CDR3 coding DNA: TGCGCCAGTGGGCCCAGAGGCCGGGAATACGAGCAGTACTTC.

The gene calls are TRBV7-3 and TRBJ2-3; D gene uncertain. The CDR3 has 13 residues. The V gene's germline CDR1 is SGHTA and CDR2 FQGTGA. The V end was cut by 1 base, the J end by 2 bases, with 4 bases between. CDR3 in DNA: TGTGCCAGCAGCTTAAAGATCACAGATACGCAGTATTTT. Protein sequence: CASSLKITDTQYF.

The chain couples TRBV6-5 to TRBJ2-1; D is unresolved. CDR3 size: 13 residues. With 4 bases removed from V and 4 bases from J, the gap between germline ends came to 8 bases. Looked up from germline, CDR1 is MNHEY and CDR2 is SVGAGI. CDR3 nucleotide sequence: TGTGCCAGCAGTTTCGGTCGATACAATGAGCAGTTCTTC. Translated: CASSFGRYNEQFF.